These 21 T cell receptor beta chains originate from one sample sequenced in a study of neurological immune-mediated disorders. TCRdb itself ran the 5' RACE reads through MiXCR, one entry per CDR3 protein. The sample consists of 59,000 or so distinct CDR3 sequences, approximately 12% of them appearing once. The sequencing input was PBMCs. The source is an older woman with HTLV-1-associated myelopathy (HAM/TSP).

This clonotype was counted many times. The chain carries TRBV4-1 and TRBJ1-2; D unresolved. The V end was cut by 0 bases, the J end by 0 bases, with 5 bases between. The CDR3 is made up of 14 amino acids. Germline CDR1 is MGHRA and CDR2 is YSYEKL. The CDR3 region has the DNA TGCGCCAGCAGCCAAGACAGCGCTAACTATGGCTACACCTTC. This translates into CASSQDSANYGYTF.

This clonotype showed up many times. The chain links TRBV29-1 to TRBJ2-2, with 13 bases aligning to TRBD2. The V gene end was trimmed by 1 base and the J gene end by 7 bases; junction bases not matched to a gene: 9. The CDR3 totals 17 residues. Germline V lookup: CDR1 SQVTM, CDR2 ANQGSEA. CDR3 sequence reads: CSVEARTSGRKGGELFF. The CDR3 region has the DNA TGCAGCGTTGAAGCTCGGACTAGCGGGAGAAAGGGCGGGGAGCTGTTTTTT.

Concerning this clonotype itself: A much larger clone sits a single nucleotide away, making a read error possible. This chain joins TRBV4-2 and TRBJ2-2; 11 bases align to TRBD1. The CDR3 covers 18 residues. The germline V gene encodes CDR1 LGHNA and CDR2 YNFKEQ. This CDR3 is CASSLTSGTGGVTGDLFF. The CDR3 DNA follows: TGTGCCAGCAGCCTTACCTCCGGGACAGGGGGGGTCACCGGGGATCTGTTTTTT.

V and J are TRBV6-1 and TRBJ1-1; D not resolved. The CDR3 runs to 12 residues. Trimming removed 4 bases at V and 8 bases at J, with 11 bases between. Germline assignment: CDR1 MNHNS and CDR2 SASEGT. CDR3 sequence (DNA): TGTGCCAGCAGTGTAAGGGCTGGGGAAGCTTTCTTT. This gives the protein CASSVRAGEAFF.

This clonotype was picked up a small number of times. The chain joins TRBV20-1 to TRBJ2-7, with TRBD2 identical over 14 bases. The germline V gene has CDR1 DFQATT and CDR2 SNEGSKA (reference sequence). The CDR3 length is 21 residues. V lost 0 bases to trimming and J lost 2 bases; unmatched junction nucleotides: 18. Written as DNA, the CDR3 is TGCAGTGCTAGAGATTTAATTTCGACTAGCGGGAGGGCCGCTCCCCCCTACGAGCAGTACTTC. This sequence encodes CSARDLISTSGRAAPPYEQYF.

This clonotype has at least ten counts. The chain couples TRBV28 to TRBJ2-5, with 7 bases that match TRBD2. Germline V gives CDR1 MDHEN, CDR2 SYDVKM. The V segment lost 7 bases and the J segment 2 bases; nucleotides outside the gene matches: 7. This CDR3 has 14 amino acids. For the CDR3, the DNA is TGTGCCAGCACACAGCTAGCGGAACAAGAGACCCAGTACTTC. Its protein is CASTQLAEQETQYF.

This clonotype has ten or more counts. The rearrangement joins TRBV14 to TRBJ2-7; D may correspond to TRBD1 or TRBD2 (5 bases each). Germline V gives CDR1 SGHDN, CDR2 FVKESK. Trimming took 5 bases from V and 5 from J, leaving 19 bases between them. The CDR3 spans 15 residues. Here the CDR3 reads CASSRTRTGFHEQYF. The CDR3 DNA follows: TGTGCCAGCAGCAGGACACGGACGGGGTTCCACGAGCAGTACTTC.

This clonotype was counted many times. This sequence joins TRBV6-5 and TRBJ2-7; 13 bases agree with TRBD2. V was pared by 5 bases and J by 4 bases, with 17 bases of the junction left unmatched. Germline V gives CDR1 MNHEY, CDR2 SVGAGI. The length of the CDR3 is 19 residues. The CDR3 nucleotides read TGTGCCAGCAGTCATGCACCGCTGGGACTAGCGGGACCATGGTACGAGCAGTACTTC. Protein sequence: CASSHAPLGLAGPWYEQYF.

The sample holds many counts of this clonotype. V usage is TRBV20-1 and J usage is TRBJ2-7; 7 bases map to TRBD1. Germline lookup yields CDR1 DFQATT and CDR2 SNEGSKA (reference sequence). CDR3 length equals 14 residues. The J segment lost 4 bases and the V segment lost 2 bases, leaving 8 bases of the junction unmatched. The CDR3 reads CSARRAGGRYEQYF. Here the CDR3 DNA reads TGCAGTGCTAGACGGGCAGGGGGAAGGTACGAGCAGTACTTC.

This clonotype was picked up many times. The CDR3 protein is CSALGETQYF. The DNA of the CDR3 is TGCAGTGCTCTGGGCGAGACCCAGTACTTC. The V and J genes are TRBV20-1 and TRBJ2-5, with D uncertain. The CDR3 has 10 amino acids. V was cut by 5 bases and J by 5 bases, with 6 bases left in between. Germline-derived CDR1 and CDR2 are DFQATT and SNEGSKA (reference sequence).

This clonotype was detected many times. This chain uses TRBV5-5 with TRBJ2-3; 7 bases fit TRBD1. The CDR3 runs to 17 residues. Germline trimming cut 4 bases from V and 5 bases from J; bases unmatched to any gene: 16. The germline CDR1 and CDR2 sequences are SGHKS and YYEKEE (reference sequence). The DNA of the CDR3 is TGTGCCAGCAGCGAGGGCCGGGACAGCCTATTGGGAGATACGCAGTATTTT. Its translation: CASSEGRDSLLGDTQYF.

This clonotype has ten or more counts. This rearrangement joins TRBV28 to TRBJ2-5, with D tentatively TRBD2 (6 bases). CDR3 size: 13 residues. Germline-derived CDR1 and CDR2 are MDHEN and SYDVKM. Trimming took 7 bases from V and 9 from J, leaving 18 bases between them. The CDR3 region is CASTRDFRAAQYF. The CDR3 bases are TGTGCCAGCACTAGGGACTTCCGCGCAGCCCAGTACTTC.

The CDR3 DNA sequence: TGCAGTGCTCTAAGACGGATTGACTACGAGCAGTACTTC. It encodes CSALRRIDYEQYF. V is TRBV20-1 and J is TRBJ2-7; D remains ambiguous. V was pared by 5 bases and J by 3 bases, with 14 bases between. The CDR3 consists of 13 residues. Germline V gene sequence: CDR1 DFQATT, CDR2 SNEGSKA (reference sequence).

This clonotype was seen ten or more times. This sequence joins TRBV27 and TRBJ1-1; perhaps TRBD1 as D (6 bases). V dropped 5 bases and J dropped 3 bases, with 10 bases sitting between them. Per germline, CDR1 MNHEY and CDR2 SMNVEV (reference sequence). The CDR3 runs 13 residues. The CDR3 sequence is CASSATGYTEAFF. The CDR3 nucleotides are TGTGCCAGCAGTGCTACAGGGTACACTGAAGCTTTCTTT.

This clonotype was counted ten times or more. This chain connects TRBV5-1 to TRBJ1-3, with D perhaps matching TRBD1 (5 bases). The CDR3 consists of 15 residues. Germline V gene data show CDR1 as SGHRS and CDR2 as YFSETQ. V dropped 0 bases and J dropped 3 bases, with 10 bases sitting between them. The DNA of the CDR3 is TGCGCCAGCAGCTTGGGGGGACTTGGTGGAAACACCATATATTTT. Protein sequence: CASSLGGLGGNTIYF.

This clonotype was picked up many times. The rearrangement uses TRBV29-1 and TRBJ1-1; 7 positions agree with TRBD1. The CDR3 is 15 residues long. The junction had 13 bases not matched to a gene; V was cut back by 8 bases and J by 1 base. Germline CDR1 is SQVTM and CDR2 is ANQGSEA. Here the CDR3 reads CSYVPRGGTNTEAFF. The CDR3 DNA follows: TGCAGCTACGTTCCCAGGGGGGGAACGAACACTGAAGCTTTCTTT.

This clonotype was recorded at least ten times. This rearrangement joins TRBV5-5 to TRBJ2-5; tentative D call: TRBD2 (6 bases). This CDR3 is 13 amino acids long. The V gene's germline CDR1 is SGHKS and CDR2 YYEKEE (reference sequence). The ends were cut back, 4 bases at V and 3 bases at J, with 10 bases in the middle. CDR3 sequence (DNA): TGTGCCAGCAGCCGCGGAGGGGAAGAGACCCAGTACTTC. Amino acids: CASSRGGEETQYF.

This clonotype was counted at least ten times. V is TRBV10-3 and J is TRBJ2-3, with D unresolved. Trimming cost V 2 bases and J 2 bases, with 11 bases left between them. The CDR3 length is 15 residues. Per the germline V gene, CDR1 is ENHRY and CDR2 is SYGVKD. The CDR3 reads CAISETQLNTDTQYF. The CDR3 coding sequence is TGTGCCATCAGTGAGACCCAGCTAAACACAGATACGCAGTATTTT.

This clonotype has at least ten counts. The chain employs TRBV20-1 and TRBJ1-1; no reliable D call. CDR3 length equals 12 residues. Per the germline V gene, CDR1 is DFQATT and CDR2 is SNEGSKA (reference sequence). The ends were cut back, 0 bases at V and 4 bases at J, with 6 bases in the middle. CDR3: CSARDIGTEAFF. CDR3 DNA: TGCAGTGCTAGAGACATAGGCACTGAAGCTTTCTTT.

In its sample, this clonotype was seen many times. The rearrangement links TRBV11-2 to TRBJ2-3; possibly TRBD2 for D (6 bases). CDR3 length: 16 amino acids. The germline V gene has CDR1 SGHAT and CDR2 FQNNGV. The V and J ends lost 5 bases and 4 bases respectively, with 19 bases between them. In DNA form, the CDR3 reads TGTGCCAGCAGCGACCGACTAGTTTTAAATGCAGATACGCAGTATTTT. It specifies CASSDRLVLNADTQYF.

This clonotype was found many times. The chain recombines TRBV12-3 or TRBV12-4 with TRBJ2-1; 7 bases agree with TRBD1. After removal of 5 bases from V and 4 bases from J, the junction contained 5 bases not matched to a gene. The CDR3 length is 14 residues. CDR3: CASSPRQGYNEQFF. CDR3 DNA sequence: TGTGCCAGCAGTCCGCGACAGGGTTACAATGAGCAGTTCTTC.